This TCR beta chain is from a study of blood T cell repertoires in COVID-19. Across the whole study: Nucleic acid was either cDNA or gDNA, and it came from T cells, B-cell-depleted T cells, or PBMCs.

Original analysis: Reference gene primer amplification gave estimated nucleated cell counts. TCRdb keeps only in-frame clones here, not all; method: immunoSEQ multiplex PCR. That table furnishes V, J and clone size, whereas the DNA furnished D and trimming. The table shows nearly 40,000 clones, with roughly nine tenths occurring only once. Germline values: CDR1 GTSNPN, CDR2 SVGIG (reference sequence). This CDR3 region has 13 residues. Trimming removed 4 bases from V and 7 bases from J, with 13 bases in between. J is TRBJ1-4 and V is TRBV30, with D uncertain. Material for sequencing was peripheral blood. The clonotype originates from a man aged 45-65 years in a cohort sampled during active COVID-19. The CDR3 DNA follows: TGTGCCTGGAACTTTTTGGGAGGTGAAAAACTGTTTTTT. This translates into CAWNFLGGEKLFF.